These T cell receptor beta chains were read from a single sample in a study of lymphopenia after photon versus proton radiotherapy. Sequenced by immunoSEQ multiplex PCR; TCRdb stores in-frame clones only, minus some. The sample lists roughly 150,000 clones; 75% to 90% were seen once. This sample comprised peripheral blood, obtained from a patient treated with photon-based radiotherapy. The receptors here all came from a man aged 50-60 years with gastric cancer. The CDR3 runs from the conserved cysteine through the conserved F or W. The order of the fields is V gene, J gene, clone size, D gene, CDR3 protein, CDR3 DNA. D genes are given only for firm matches. Clone size is given for some rows only: seen once, a few or many times, or a class if the clone is expanded.

TRBV30,TRBJ1-6,.,.,CAPRTGRGSPLHF,TGTGCCCCGCGCACAGGCCGTGGTAGCCCCCTCCACTTT
TRBV15,TRBJ2-7,once,TRBD2,CATSRGSSGDYEQYF,TGTGCCACCAGCAGAGGGTCTAGCGGGGACTACGAGCAGTACTTC
TRBV30,TRBJ1-4,few,.,CAWSVWGEKLFF,TGTGCCTGGAGTGTCTGGGGAGAAAAACTGTTTTTT
TRBV10-3,TRBJ1-2,few,.,CAISGVGDYGYTF,TGTGCCATCAGTGGGGTCGGGGACTATGGCTACACCTTC
TRBV27,TRBJ1-1,few,TRBD1,CASSALGQGRMNTEAFF,TGTGCCAGCAGTGCCCTGGGACAGGGACGGATGAACACTGAAGCTTTCTTT
TRBV10-2,TRBJ1-1,.,TRBD1,CASRDRGQGSNTEAFF,TGCGCCAGCAGGGATCGGGGACAGGGGTCGAACACTGAAGCTTTCTTT
TRBV9,TRBJ2-3,.,.,CASSVGPNTDTQYF,TGTGCCAGCAGCGTAGGTCCCAACACAGATACGCAGTATTTT
TRBV27,TRBJ2-1,.,.,CASSRTAPNEQFF,TGTGCCAGCTCACGGACGGCCCCGAATGAGCAGTTCTTC
TRBV20-1,TRBJ2-5,.,.,CSAERGETQYF,TGCAGTGCTGAGAGGGGAGAGACCCAGTACTTC
TRBV5-1,TRBJ1-1,.,.,CASSLIQGTEAFF,TGCGCCAGCAGCCTGATTCAGGGAACTGAAGCTTTCTTT
TRBV19,TRBJ2-3,.,TRBD1,CASRSQARGTDTQYF,TGTGCCAGTAGATCTCAGGCCAGGGGGACAGATACGCAGTATTTT
TRBV5-1,TRBJ2-7,.,TRBD1,CASSLAGQGSYEQYF,TGCGCCAGCAGCTTGGCCGGACAGGGCTCCTACGAGCAGTACTTC
TRBV12-2,TRBJ1-3,once,.,CASRSQKGKNTIYF,TGTGCAAGTCGCTCCCAAAAGGGGAAAAACACCATATATTTT
TRBV19,TRBJ1-5,.,.,CASKAQTPHQPQHF,TGTGCCAGTAAGGCACAAACGCCCCATCAGCCCCAGCATTTT
TRBV29-1,TRBJ1-1,few,.,CSVVPQWNTEAFF,TGCAGCGTTGTCCCCCAGTGGAACACTGAAGCTTTCTTT
TRBV19,TRBJ2-1,.,TRBD2,CASRKGGTSQTEQFF,TGTGCCAGTAGGAAGGGTGGGACTAGTCAGACTGAGCAGTTCTTC
TRBV6-5,TRBJ2-1,.,.,CASSYGAPKANEQFF,TGTGCCAGCAGTTACGGGGCCCCAAAGGCCAATGAGCAGTTCTTC
TRBV7-2,TRBJ1-2,few,TRBD1,CASSRDRVDGYTF,TGTGCCAGCAGCCGGGACAGGGTTGATGGCTACACCTTC
TRBV7-3,TRBJ2-2,.,TRBD2,CASSLSSAGVGELFF,TGTGCCAGCAGCTTAAGTTCTGCGGGAGTCGGGGAGCTGTTTTTT
TRBV6-5,TRBJ2-3,.,TRBD1,CASSYSTRGITDTQYF,TGTGCCAGCAGTTACTCGACCAGGGGGATCACAGATACGCAGTATTTT
TRBV5-6,TRBJ1-5,.,TRBD1,CASSFDRGNQPQHF,TGTGCCAGCAGCTTCGACAGGGGTAATCAGCCCCAGCATTTT
TRBV6-5,TRBJ2-7,.,TRBD1,CASSKDRGSYEQYF,TGTGCCAGCAGCAAGGACAGGGGATCCTACGAGCAGTACTTC
TRBV18,TRBJ2-1,.,TRBD2,CASSPPGLANEQFF,TGTGCCAGCTCACCACCGGGACTAGCCAATGAGCAGTTCTTC
TRBV18,TRBJ2-3,once,TRBD2,CASSSTSGTDTQYF,TGTGCCAGCTCATCGACTAGCGGCACAGATACGCAGTATTTT
TRBV2,TRBJ1-5,.,TRBD1,CASSKQGARNQPQHF,TGTGCCAGCAGTAAACAGGGGGCAAGGAATCAGCCCCAGCATTTT
TRBV7-3,TRBJ2-2,.,.,CASSLSSRARGTGELFF,TGTGCCAGCAGCTTAAGTTCTCGAGCGAGAGGTACCGGGGAGCTGTTTTTT
TRBV6-6,TRBJ1-3,.,.,CASSYLSGSGNTIYF,TGTGCCAGCAGTTACCTGAGCGGCTCTGGAAACACCATATATTTT
TRBV4-2,TRBJ2-3,.,.,CASSQAVGSSTDTQYF,TGTGCCAGCAGCCAAGCAGTAGGGTCCAGCACAGATACGCAGTATTTT
TRBV5-1,TRBJ1-2,.,.,CASSPGETGYGYTF,TGCGCCAGCAGCCCAGGGGAAACGGGCTATGGCTACACCTTC
TRBV5-6,TRBJ2-1,.,.,CASSRWVRSYNEQFF,TGTGCCAGCAGCCGCTGGGTTCGGTCCTACAATGAGCAGTTCTTC
TRBV15,TRBJ1-3,.,.,CATSRDYGAPGNTIYF,TGTGCCACCAGCAGAGATTACGGGGCGCCTGGAAACACCATATATTTT
TRBV28,TRBJ1-2,.,.,CASRRTDSYGYTF,TGTGCCAGCAGGCGTACAGATTCCTATGGCTACACCTTC
TRBV5-1,TRBJ2-7,.,.,CASSPGPDNEQYF,TGCGCCAGCAGCCCGGGCCCCGACAACGAGCAGTACTTC
TRBV19,TRBJ2-3,.,.,CASSPRTATDTQYF,TGTGCCAGTAGTCCCCGGACAGCTACAGATACGCAGTATTTT
TRBV18,TRBJ1-2,.,.,CASSPKGQGGDYGYTF,TGTGCCAGCTCACCAAAAGGGCAGGGCGGCGACTATGGCTACACCTTC
TRBV5-1,TRBJ1-1,once,.,CASSFQGSVNTEAFF,TGCGCCAGCAGTTTCCAGGGCAGCGTGAACACTGAAGCTTTCTTT
TRBV19,TRBJ2-1,.,TRBD1,CASNPGQGNNEQFF,TGTGCCAGTAATCCGGGACAGGGGAACAATGAGCAGTTCTTC
TRBV28,TRBJ1-5,once,TRBD1,CASSLTGEDNQPQHF,TGTGCCAGCAGTTTAACAGGGGAGGACAATCAGCCCCAGCATTTT
TRBV7-9,TRBJ2-1,.,.,CASSSGTSEQFF,TGTGCCAGCAGCTCAGGGACTTCCGAGCAGTTCTTC
TRBV5-4,TRBJ2-1,.,.,CASSLALAEQFF,TGTGCCAGCAGCCTGGCCCTGGCGGAGCAGTTCTTC
TRBV9,TRBJ2-7,few,TRBD1,CASSPRGTGPYEQYF,TGTGCCAGCAGCCCTAGGGGGACAGGCCCCTACGAGCAGTACTTC
TRBV28,TRBJ1-1,.,.,CASRGRMNTEAFF,TGTGCCAGCAGAGGACGGATGAACACTGAAGCTTTCTTT
TRBV18,TRBJ1-5,.,TRBD1,CASSLIRDSRSNQPQHF,TGTGCCAGCTCACTGATCCGGGACAGCCGAAGCAATCAGCCCCAGCATTTT
TRBV7-9,TRBJ2-3,.,TRBD2,CASSLGLRWREGLTDTQYF,TGTGCCAGCAGCTTAGGGCTCCGGTGGCGGGAGGGCCTTACAGATACGCAGTATTTT
TRBV2,TRBJ1-4,.,.,CASTGPINEKLFF,TGTGCCTCAACGGGACCGATTAATGAAAAACTGTTTTTT
TRBV6-4,TRBJ1-2,.,.,CASSRMGGEVDGYTF,TGTGCCAGCAGTCGTATGGGGGGCGAGGTGGATGGCTACACCTTC
TRBV2,TRBJ1-1,few,.,CASSAGSRAFF,TGTGCCAGCAGTGCAGGGAGTCGAGCTTTCTTT
TRBV10-3,TRBJ2-6,.,.,CAISENSGANVLTF,TGTGCCATCAGTGAGAACTCTGGGGCCAACGTCCTGACTTTC
TRBV10-3,TRBJ1-1,few,.,CAISGSKNTEAFF,TGTGCCATCAGTGGTTCAAAGAACACTGAAGCTTTCTTT
TRBV7-2,TRBJ1-4,.,TRBD1,CASSLAGTGGEKLFF,TGTGCCAGCAGCCTGGCCGGGACAGGGGGTGAAAAACTGTTTTTT
TRBV18,TRBJ2-7,.,.,CASSPWVGFGVSVYEQYF,TGTGCCAGCTCACCCTGGGTCGGTTTTGGAGTCTCTGTCTACGAGCAGTACTTC
TRBV6-4,TRBJ1-3,.,.,CASSESTGSGNTIYF,TGTGCCAGCAGTGAGTCCACAGGCTCTGGAAACACCATATATTTT
TRBV27,TRBJ2-2,.,.,CASSLFYLGTGELFF,TGTGCCAGCAGTTTATTCTACTTGGGGACCGGGGAGCTGTTTTTT
TRBV7-2,TRBJ2-5,.,.,CASSLGTVRQETQYF,TGTGCCAGCAGCTTAGGAACAGTTCGTCAAGAGACCCAGTACTTC
TRBV29-1,TRBJ1-3,.,TRBD1,CSVQQGTAGNTIYF,TGCAGCGTCCAACAGGGGACGGCGGGAAACACCATATATTTT
TRBV19,TRBJ1-3,.,.,CASSIALSGNTIYF,TGTGCCAGTAGTATCGCCCTTTCTGGAAACACCATATATTTT
TRBV5-4,TRBJ2-1,.,TRBD2,CASSLAGLGPYNEQFF,TGTGCCAGCAGCTTGGCGGGACTAGGACCCTACAATGAGCAGTTCTTC
TRBV7-9,TRBJ2-1,.,TRBD1,CASSNRQGIEQFF,TGTGCCAGCAGCAATCGACAGGGGATTGAGCAGTTCTTC
TRBV6-1,TRBJ1-1,few,.,CASILRTGTEAFF,TGTGCCAGCATCCTTCGTACCGGCACTGAAGCTTTCTTT